These 20 T cell receptor beta chains were all obtained from the same sample, sequenced in a study of shared clonotypes between healthy human individuals. Sequencing used immunoSEQ multiplex PCR; TCRdb keeps in-frame clones, though not all of them. The repertoire holds about 1.1 million clones, with about 72% as singletons. The sequenced sample was memory CD4+ T cells from PBMCs. The subset denotes: CD45RA-negative fraction. Every receptor here comes from a young man in good health. Some clones in this sample may be carry-over from other donors' samples.

This clone was seen a single time. The V call is TRBV19, the J call TRBJ2-1; D is ambiguous. Per germline, CDR1 LNHDA and CDR2 SQIVND (reference sequence). V was pared by 5 bases and J by 9 bases, with 20 bases between. CDR3 length: 15 residues. The CDR3 is CASSPTYSPPSEQFF. CDR3 bases: TGTGCCAGTAGTCCAACCTATTCCCCGCCAAGTGAGCAGTTCTTC.

The CDR3 sequence is CASSLDSHGGTVTDTQYF. The CDR3 nucleotides read TGTGCCAGCAGCTTAGATTCCCATGGGGGGACAGTCACAGATACGCAGTATTTT. The V gene is TRBV11-3, the J gene TRBJ2-3; the D gene is possibly TRBD1 (7 bases). CDR1 and CDR2 from the germline V gene are SGHNT and YENEEA. V was trimmed by 0 bases and J by 2 bases, leaving 18 bases between them. This CDR3 has 18 amino acids.

The chain recombines TRBV30 with TRBJ2-3, with 9 nucleotides matching TRBD1. V shed 5 bases, J shed 7 bases, and the junction held 1 base outside the gene matches. CDR1 is GTSNPN and CDR2 is SVGIG in the germline V gene (reference sequence). This CDR3 has 11 amino acids. This CDR3 reads CAWGTGNTQYF. The CDR3 nucleotides read TGTGCCTGGGGGACAGGGAATACGCAGTATTTT.

The CDR3: CASSSLGDNQPQHF. CDR3 nucleotides: TGTGCCAGCAGTAGCCTGGGCGACAATCAGCCCCAGCATTTT. V gene TRBV28 combines with J gene TRBJ1-5; D not certain. The germline V gene has CDR1 MDHEN and CDR2 SYDVKM. The V end lost 5 bases, the J end lost 3 bases, and 11 bases lay between the germline ends. This CDR3 contains 14 residues. Full variable domain (missing parts from reference TRBV28 and TRBJ1-5): DVKVTQSSRYLVKRTGEKVFLECVQDMDHENMFWYRQDPGLGLRLIYFSYDVKMKEKGDIPEGYSVSREKKERFSLILESASTNQTSMYLCASSSLGDNQPQHFGDGTRLSIL.

This clone occurred a few times. The chain uses TRBV7-9 and TRBJ2-5; D might be TRBD1 or TRBD2, each matching 5 bases. The V gene's germline CDR1 is SEHNR and CDR2 FQNEAQ (reference sequence). CDR3 length: 14 residues. Trimming pared 4 bases from V and 11 bases from J, leaving 20 bases between. CDR3 bases: TGTGCCAGCAGCTACCTTGGGACGAACTGGGAGCAGTACTTC. Its translation: CASSYLGTNWEQYF.

This rearrangement joins TRBV5-1 to TRBJ2-2, with TRBD1 matching 8 bases. V was pared by 4 bases and J by 2 bases, with 4 bases of the junction left unmatched. Germline CDR1 reads SGHRS; CDR2 reads YFSETQ. This CDR3 is 15 amino acids long. CDR3 sequence: CASSHGQGNTGELFF. DNA for the CDR3: TGCGCCAGCAGCCATGGACAGGGAAACACCGGGGAGCTGTTTTTT.

Worth noting for this clone: A far larger clone is off by one base, so a read error is likely. The chain recombines TRBV29-1 with TRBJ1-1; 7 bases map to TRBD1. Germline CDR1 and CDR2: SQVTM and ANQGSEA. This CDR3 is built from 15 residues. V was pared by 7 bases and J by 0 bases, with 11 bases of the junction left unmatched. The CDR3 DNA is TGCAGCGCCACAGGGGACTGGGGAATGAACACTGAAGCTTTCTTT. Encoded protein: CSATGDWGMNTEAFF.

This chain connects TRBV7-8 to TRBJ1-2; D uncertain. Between the trimmed V and J ends, which lost 1 base and 4 bases, there was a span of 10 bases. Germline loops: CDR1 SGHVS, CDR2 FQNEAQ. The CDR3 sequence is 14 residues long. The CDR3 region is CASSLDRQLYGYTF. DNA of the CDR3: TGTGCCAGCAGCTTAGATCGGCAGCTCTATGGCTACACCTTC.

In this sample, this clone turned up a few times. The gene calls are TRBV28 and TRBJ1-3; maybe TRBD1 (5 bases). This CDR3 comprises 14 residues. Germline values: CDR1 MDHEN, CDR2 SYDVKM. The V end lost 6 bases, the J end lost 0 bases, and 9 bases lay between the germline ends. The CDR3 region has the DNA TGTGCCAGCAGCGAGACAGTCTCTGGAAACACCATATATTTT. Translated, it gives CASSETVSGNTIYF.

The rearrangement uses TRBV5-8 and TRBJ2-4; TRBD1 aligns across 8 bases. With 0 bases clipped from V and 10 bases from J, the junction kept 9 bases outside the gene matches. Germline V CDR1 and CDR2: SGHTS, YDEGEE. The CDR3 is made up of 15 amino acids. CDR3 amino acids: CASSLAGTGLRIQYF. As DNA, the CDR3 is TGTGCCAGCAGCTTGGCCGGGACAGGTCTCCGGATTCAGTACTTC.

This clone was picked up a small number of times. The rearrangement links TRBV2 to TRBJ1-5; TRBD1 agrees at 7 bases. CDR1 is SNHLY, CDR2 FYNNEI, per germline. The junction had 3 bases not matched to a gene; V was cut back by 6 bases and J by 4 bases. The CDR3 length is 13 residues. Here the CDR3 DNA reads TGTGCCAGCAGGGGACAGAAAAATCAGCCCCAGCATTTT. Residues: CASRGQKNQPQHF.

The V and J genes are TRBV6-5 and TRBJ1-1; D ambiguous. Trimming removed 4 bases from V and 1 base from J, with 7 bases in between. Germline V lookup: CDR1 MNHEY, CDR2 SVGAGI. The CDR3 has 13 residues. The CDR3 DNA follows: TGTGCCAGCAGTTCTCGAAGGAACACTGAAGCTTTCTTT. Its protein is CASSSRRNTEAFF.

About this clone itself: At the DNA level, this CDR3 is encoded by other sequences in the same sample as well. The rearrangement links TRBV28 to TRBJ2-3; TRBD2 matches 12 bases. CDR3 length equals 16 residues. Per germline, CDR1 MDHEN and CDR2 SYDVKM. Trimming took 4 bases from V and 3 from J; bases not matched to a gene: 5. CDR3 in DNA: TGTGCCAGCAGTTCCCGACTAGCGGGAGAGACAGATACGCAGTATTTT. Amino acids: CASSSRLAGETDTQYF.

The chain joins TRBV5-1 to TRBJ1-2, with 8 bases fitting TRBD1. The CDR3 consists of 16 residues. Germline CDR1 SGHRS, CDR2 YFSETQ. V lost 0 bases and J lost 3; bases outside the gene matches: 7. The CDR3 region has the DNA TGCGCCAGCAGCTTGGCACCAGGGGGCGTAGACTATGGCTACACCTTC. It is translated as CASSLAPGGVDYGYTF.

This clone was seen once. The V call is TRBV15, the J call TRBJ2-1, with D possibly TRBD1 on 5 matching bases. Germline CDR1 and CDR2: LNHNV and YYDKDF (reference sequence). Trimming took off 0 bases at V and 7 bases at J, with 16 bases between the two ends. The length of the CDR3 is 16 residues. CDR3 region: CATSRDQGTVGNEQFF. The CDR3 DNA is TGTGCCACCAGCAGAGATCAGGGTACGGTGGGGAATGAGCAGTTCTTC.

The rearrangement uses TRBV5-1 and TRBJ2-7; 7 nucleotides agree with TRBD2. The length of the CDR3 is 13 residues. Germline CDR1 reads SGHRS; CDR2 reads YFSETQ. The ends lost 3 bases at V and 6 bases at J; junction bases unmatched: 6. CDR3 in amino acids: CASSWGGNTEQYF. The CDR3 DNA reads TGCGCCAGCAGCTGGGGGGGAAACACCGAGCAGTACTTC.

This sequence joins TRBV28 and TRBJ1-2, with a possible D match to TRBD1 (5 bases). V dropped 8 bases and J dropped 0 bases, with 10 bases sitting between them. Per germline, CDR1 MDHEN and CDR2 SYDVKM. The CDR3 contains 13 residues. Here the CDR3 DNA reads TGTGCCAGCCTAGACAGAACTAACTATGGCTACACCTTC. Translation gives CASLDRTNYGYTF.

The V and J genes are TRBV2 and TRBJ1-5, with 7 bases that match TRBD1. Unmatched junction bases numbered 8, after V lost 3 bases and J lost 6 bases. The germline gives CDR1 SNHLY, CDR2 FYNNEI. The CDR3 spans 15 residues. Written as DNA, the CDR3 is TGTGCCAGCAGTGAGGAGACAGGGCCGGGTCAGCCCCAGCATTTT. This sequence encodes CASSEETGPGQPQHF. Full variable domain (remainder filled in from reference TRBV2 and TRBJ1-5): EPEVTQTPSHQVTQMGQEVILRCVPISNHLYFYWYRQILGQKVEFLVSFYNNEISEKSEIFDDQFSVERPDGSNFTLKIRSTKLEDSAMYFCASSEETGPGQPQHFGDGTRLSIL.

The chain has TRBV5-4 and TRBJ2-2; D possibly corresponds to TRBD1 (6 bases). The germline V gene has CDR1 SGHNT and CDR2 YYREEE (reference sequence). The CDR3 consists of 13 residues. V dropped 6 bases and J dropped 1 base, with 7 bases sitting between them. CDR3 region: CASKDRNTGELFF. DNA for the CDR3: TGTGCCAGCAAGGACAGGAACACCGGGGAGCTGTTTTTT.

In the case of this clone: Given a far larger clone just one base away, this is likely a sequencing read error. This rearrangement joins TRBV11-2 to TRBJ1-3; no clear D. CDR1 and CDR2 from the germline V gene are SGHAT and FQNNGV. Trimming cost V 1 base and J 3 bases, with 1 base left between them. The CDR3 sequence is 12 residues long. CDR3 nucleotide sequence: TGTGCCAGCAGCTTAGTTGGAAACACCATATATTTT. Translated: CASSLVGNTIYF. The full variable domain, completed using reference TRBV11-2 and TRBJ1-3, is EAGVAQSPRYKIIEKRQSVAFWCNPISGHATLYWYQQILGQGPKLLIQFQNNGVVDDSQLPKDRFSAERLKGVDSTLKIQPAKLEDSAVYLCASSLVGNTIYFGEGSWLTVV.